This TCR beta chain was found in a study of CD8+CD57+ T cells in acquired aplastic anemia. V gave up 6 bases and J gave up 1 base, with 16 bases separating them. Germline CDR1 and CDR2: SGHTA and FQGTGA. This CDR3 is built from 15 residues. TCR beta VDJ and CDR3 were profiled, and genomic DNA was the template. MiXCR was run by TCRdb on the reads, yielding one entry per CDR3 protein. Of roughly 240,000 distinct CDR3 sequences detected, around 43% appear once; the ten largest clones hold about 7.8%. All sequencing subjects had displayed CD8+CD57+ cell expansion on flow cytometry. No therapy had been given to the patients at the time of blood sampling. Study observations and caveats: Patients and controls shared some 30 CD8+ CDR3 sequences, highly expressed in patients.

Worth noting for this clonotype: Its target is unknown.

The genes are TRBV7-3 and TRBJ2-7; D not resolved. The specimen was sorted CD4+, CD8+, or CD8+CD57+ T cells (not recorded which) from PBMCs. This TCR was sampled from a human donor with aplastic anemia. For the CDR3, the DNA is TGTGCCAGCAGTTACCCCGGGCAGGCGTCCTACGAGCAGTACTTC. The encoded protein is CASSYPGQASYEQYF.